Below, 13 T cell receptor beta chains from the same sample are listed, as sequenced in a study of control samples from healthy donors and cancer patients. Measured with immunoSEQ multiplex PCR; TCRdb has only the in-frame clones, and not every one. Counted here are under 300,000 clones, approximately 80% occurring once; the ten biggest clones make up roughly 15%. The specimen sequenced was PBMCs. The receptors were sampled from a woman aged 60-70 years with lung cancer.

The J gene is TRBJ1-2, the V gene TRBV3-1 (or the pseudogene TRBV3-2); tentatively, D is TRBD1 (6 bases). Trimming cost V 1 base and J 2 bases, with 11 bases left between them. The CDR3 extends over 15 amino acids. From germline, CDR1 is LGHDT and CDR2 YNNKEL (reference sequence). The CDR3 region is CASSQVFQGNYGYTF. CDR3 sequence (DNA): TGTGCCAGCAGCCAAGTTTTTCAGGGGAACTATGGCTACACCTTC.

This rearrangement joins TRBV5-1 to TRBJ2-5; maybe TRBD1 (5 bases). Trimming took off 0 bases at V and 5 bases at J, with 11 bases between the two ends. CDR3 length: 14 residues. Per the germline V gene, CDR1 is SGHRS and CDR2 is YFSETQ. The CDR3 DNA reads TGCGCCAGCAGCTTGGCGGAAGGGGTTGAGACCCAGTACTTC. This sequence encodes CASSLAEGVETQYF.

This chain uses TRBV6-5 with TRBJ2-1; 7 bases are shared with TRBD1. This CDR3 has 16 amino acids. Germline V gives CDR1 MNHEY, CDR2 SVGAGI. V shed 1 base and J 3 bases; nucleotides not matched to a gene: 6. CDR3 coding DNA: TGTGCCAGCAGTTACTTAGGGGGCCCTATCTACAATGAGCAGTTCTTC. Translating gives CASSYLGGPIYNEQFF.

The chain links TRBV9 to TRBJ1-3; no firm D call. The length of the CDR3 is 14 residues. With 0 bases removed from V and 2 bases from J, the gap between germline ends came to 6 bases. Germline V lookup: CDR1 SGDLS, CDR2 YYNGEE. CDR3 nucleotides: TGTGCCAGCAGCGTAGGGGGAGCTGGAAACACCATATATTTT. This sequence encodes CASSVGGAGNTIYF.

This clone appeared once. The chain couples TRBV7-8 to TRBJ2-1; D unresolved. The length of the CDR3 is 14 residues. V was pared by 5 bases and J by 2 bases, with 10 bases between. From germline, CDR1 is SGHVS and CDR2 FQNEAQ. The CDR3 DNA sequence: TGTGCCAGCAGCACCTCCAGCGCCTACAATGAGCAGTTCTTC. As protein: CASSTSSAYNEQFF.

The chain couples TRBV10-3 to TRBJ1-5, with no clear D. Trimming left V 7 bases short and J 4 bases short, with 11 bases between. The CDR3 length is 13 residues. CDR1 is ENHRY, CDR2 SYGVKD, per germline. CDR3 DNA: TGTGCCATCACGGGCGGCCAAAATCAGCCCCAGCATTTT. Residues: CAITGGQNQPQHF.

This clone was detected a few times. This chain links TRBV28 with TRBJ2-1, with D unclear. This CDR3 contains 11 residues. V dropped 9 bases and J dropped 5 bases, with 8 bases sitting between them. Germline-derived CDR1 and CDR2 are MDHEN and SYDVKM. For the CDR3, the DNA is TGTGCCAGTCGACGGAACAATGAGCAGTTCTTC. It encodes CASRRNNEQFF.

DNA for the CDR3: TGTGCCAGCAGACTTCCGGGACAGGGATATGGCTACACCTTC. It translates to CASRLPGQGYGYTF. The gene calls are TRBV19 and TRBJ1-2, with 9 positions matching TRBD1. Germline lookup yields CDR1 LNHDA and CDR2 SQIVND (reference sequence). The V gene end was trimmed by 9 bases and the J gene end by 5 bases; junction bases not matched to a gene: 10. The length of the CDR3 is 14 residues.

V usage is TRBV6-2 or TRBV6-3 and J usage is TRBJ2-7; the D is unclear. Germline V gives CDR1 MNHEY, CDR2 SVGEGT. This CDR3 spans 15 amino acids. V was cut by 2 bases and J by 4 bases, with 15 bases left in between. The CDR3 region is CASSYLGQESYEQYF. Written as DNA, the CDR3 is TGTGCCAGCAGTTACCTCGGCCAGGAGTCTTACGAGCAGTACTTC.

This rearrangement joins TRBV18 to TRBJ2-1, with D perhaps given as TRBD1 or TRBD2 (5 bases each). Deletions cut 0 bases from V and 6 bases from J, with 18 bases between. Germline V gene lookup returns CDR1 KGHSH and CDR2 LQKENI. The CDR3 totals 17 residues. The CDR3 sequence: CASSPPVNQGEGNEQFF. CDR3 nucleotide sequence: TGTGCCAGCTCACCACCCGTTAATCAGGGAGAAGGCAATGAGCAGTTCTTC.

This clone is a singleton in its sample. The chain uses TRBV9 and TRBJ2-7; TRBD2 matches 8 bases. Trimming removed 3 bases from V and 0 bases from J; junction bases left unmatched: 5. The CDR3 contains 15 residues. Germline CDR1 and CDR2: SGDLS and YYNGEE. In nucleotides, the CDR3 is TGTGCCAGCAGCGCTACTAGCGGACTCTCCTACGAGCAGTACTTC. Translated, it gives CASSATSGLSYEQYF.

A note on this clone: Other nucleotide sequences in the sample specify the same CDR3. The rearrangement uses TRBV10-2 and TRBJ2-1; 8 bases align to TRBD2. CDR3 length: 17 residues. Per the germline V gene, CDR1 is WSHSY and CDR2 is SAAADI. As DNA, the CDR3 is TGCCCCACCCGGGCGGGGGGCGGGGGCACCGGGTCGAATGAGCAGTTCTTC. Its translation: CPTRAGGGGTGSNEQFF.

The V call is TRBV7-9, the J call TRBJ2-5; tentative D call: TRBD2 (5 bases). Germline assignment: CDR1 SEHNR and CDR2 FQNEAQ (reference sequence). V dropped 2 bases and J dropped 5 bases, with 15 bases sitting between them. The CDR3 length is 15 residues. CDR3 amino acids: CASSLSTGKSETQYF. CDR3 nucleotide sequence: TGTGCCAGCAGCTTATCAACCGGGAAGAGTGAGACCCAGTACTTC.